This T cell receptor (beta chain) was sequenced in a study of T-cell memory formation after mild COVID-19. General study points: Clones contracting across day 15 to 85 had a balanced CD4/CD8 profile; later expanding clones leaned CD4+.

This clonotype was counted only a few times. Its antigen is as yet unknown. Germline V gene sequence: CDR1 SGHVS, CDR2 FQNEAQ. V lost 3 bases to trimming and J lost 7 bases; unmatched junction nucleotides: 6. This CDR3 region has 13 residues. 5'RACE primed at constant segments yielded TCR alpha and TCR beta cDNA libraries bearing sample barcodes and UMIs. TCRdb ran MiXCR on the 5' RACE reads and lists one entry per CDR3 protein. The sample includes more than 300,000 distinct CDR3 sequences, 14% of them seen just once. This TCR was sampled from a man younger than 35 who had mild COVID-19 (a few samples of this study predate the infection). Cell type and time point are not known. What was sequenced was PBMCs or a T cell subset sorted from them (not recorded which). The gene calls are TRBV7-8 and TRBJ2-7, with TRBD1 matching over 7 bases. The CDR3 bases are TGTGCCAGCAGCTTCGGACAGGTTCGGGAGCAGTACTTC. Translated, it gives CASSFGQVREQYF.